Below are 4 T cell receptor beta chains sequenced from a single sample in a study of blood T cell repertoires in COVID-19. Libraries were prepared by immunoSEQ multiplex PCR; TCRdb keeps only in-frame clonotypes and omits some of them. The sample gives 350,000 or so clones, 80% to 90% of which show up once; approximately 4% is in the top ten. The sequencing input was PBMCs or T cells enriched from blood (not recorded which). These receptors all come from a middle-aged woman with acute COVID-19.

This CDR3 reads CASLLQGGRQPQHF. The DNA of the CDR3 is TGTGCCAGCCTCCTTCAGGGGGGAAGGCAGCCCCAGCATTTT. The chain combines TRBV2 with TRBJ1-5; 7 bases line up with TRBD1. Germline V gene lookup returns CDR1 SNHLY and CDR2 FYNNEI. The trim removed 8 bases at V and 7 bases at J, leaving 11 bases unmatched. The CDR3 loop spans 14 amino acids.

CDR3 sequence: CASSWGTGVTGELFF. Written as DNA, the CDR3 is TGCGCCAGCAGCTGGGGGACAGGGGTCACCGGGGAGCTGTTTTTT. The chain uses TRBV5-1 and TRBJ2-2; 10 bases agree with TRBD1. CDR1 and CDR2 (germline): SGHRS, YFSETQ. After removal of 3 bases from V and 4 bases from J, the junction contained 3 bases not matched to a gene. This CDR3 comprises 15 residues.

V is TRBV19 and J is TRBJ1-1; 8 bases map to TRBD1. The CDR3 has 14 amino acids. Unmatched junction bases numbered 6, after V lost 4 bases and J lost 5 bases. Looked up from germline, CDR1 is LNHDA and CDR2 is SQIVND (reference sequence). The CDR3 spells CASSTDRVGTEAFF. Written as DNA, the CDR3 is TGTGCCAGTAGTACGGACAGGGTTGGTACTGAAGCTTTCTTT.

This clone was detected once. The chain is built from TRBV3-1 (or the pseudogene TRBV3-2) and TRBJ2-7, with 13 bases lining up with TRBD2. This CDR3 comprises 18 residues. Per germline, CDR1 LGHDT and CDR2 YNNKEL (reference sequence). V lost 1 base to trimming and J lost 5 bases; unmatched junction nucleotides: 11. This CDR3 reads CASSQGRRTSGRADEQYF. CDR3 in DNA: TGTGCCAGCAGCCAAGGCAGAAGAACTAGCGGGAGGGCTGACGAGCAGTACTTC.